This T cell receptor beta chain was sequenced during a study of human versus mouse CDR3 diversity and MHC coevolution. Note on this clone: Its antigen is not identified.

TCRdb keeps only in-frame clones here, not all; method: immunoSEQ multiplex PCR. The table has 55,000 to 65,000 clones, around 94% seen once; the top ten hold over 15%. Per the germline V gene, CDR1 is LNHNV and CDR2 is YYDKDF (reference sequence). The CDR3 consists of 15 residues. Deletions cut 0 bases from V and 12 bases from J, with 18 bases between. Study observations and caveats: Human CDR3s averaged more deletions and insertions than mouse CDR3s.

Cells were CD45RO-negative CD62L-positive naive CD4 T cells sorted from PBMCs. The chain links TRBV15 to TRBJ2-1; the D gene is possibly TRBD1 (5 bases). The specimen sequenced was naive CD4+ T cells from blood. Subset meaning: CD45RO-negative CD62L-positive naive CD4 T cells. This sequence was found in a person between 60 and 70 years old in good health. CDR3 nucleotides: TGTGCCACCAGCAGAGACAAAAACCGCAGGGTTGGGCAGTTCTTC. It specifies CATSRDKNRRVGQFF.